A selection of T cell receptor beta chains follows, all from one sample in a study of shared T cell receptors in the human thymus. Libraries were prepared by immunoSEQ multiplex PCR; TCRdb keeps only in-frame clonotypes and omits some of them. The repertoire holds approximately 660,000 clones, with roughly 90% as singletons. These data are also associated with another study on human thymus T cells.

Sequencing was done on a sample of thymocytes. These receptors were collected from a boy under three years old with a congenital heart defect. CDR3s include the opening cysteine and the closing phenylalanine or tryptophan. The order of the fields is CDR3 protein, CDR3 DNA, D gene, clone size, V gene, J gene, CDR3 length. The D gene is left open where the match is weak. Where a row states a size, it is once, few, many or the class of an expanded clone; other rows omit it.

CDR3aa: CASSLTSNEQFF
CDR3nt: TGTGCCAGTAGTTTGACTAGCAATGAGCAGTTCTTC
d_gene: NA
abundance: once
v_gene: TRBV19
j_gene: TRBJ2-1
len: 12

CDR3aa: CASSLSNQPQHF
CDR3nt: TGTGCCAGTAGCCTCAGCAATCAGCCCCAGCATTTT
d_gene: NA
abundance: few
v_gene: TRBV19
j_gene: TRBJ1-5
len: 12

CDR3aa: CASSHRGGRGPFNYGYTF
CDR3nt: TGCGCCAGCAGCCATCGAGGAGGCAGGGGACCTTTTAACTATGGCTACACCTTC
d_gene: NA
abundance: once
v_gene: TRBV4-3
j_gene: TRBJ1-2
len: 18

CDR3aa: CASSVLSGRDNEQFF
CDR3nt: TGTGCCAGCAGCGTACTTAGCGGGAGGGACAATGAGCAGTTCTTC
d_gene: TRBD2
abundance: NA
v_gene: TRBV9
j_gene: TRBJ2-1
len: 15

CDR3aa: CSVIGVAGELFF
CDR3nt: TGCAGCGTAATAGGGGTCGCCGGGGAGCTGTTTTTT
d_gene: NA
abundance: NA
v_gene: TRBV29-1
j_gene: TRBJ2-2
len: 12

CDR3aa: CAISHDSPRRRNTDTQYF
CDR3nt: TGTGCCATCTCACACGATTCCCCGAGGCGTAGAAACACAGATACGCAGTATTTT
d_gene: NA
abundance: NA
v_gene: TRBV10-3
j_gene: TRBJ2-3
len: 18

CDR3aa: CASSFFGSDEQYF
CDR3nt: TGTGCCAGCAGCTTCTTCGGGTCTGACGAGCAGTACTTC
d_gene: NA
abundance: few
v_gene: TRBV7-2
j_gene: TRBJ2-7
len: 13

CDR3aa: CASSITGTDTFF
CDR3nt: TGTGCCAGTAGTATTACCGGGACAGATACTTTCTTT
d_gene: TRBD1
abundance: NA
v_gene: TRBV19
j_gene: TRBJ1-1
len: 12

CDR3aa: CASSLDGQSQETQYF
CDR3nt: TGTGCCAGCAGCTTAGATGGTCAGTCCCAAGAGACCCAGTACTTC
d_gene: NA
abundance: NA
v_gene: TRBV11-3
j_gene: TRBJ2-5
len: 15

CDR3aa: CASNKGGRGAGELFF
CDR3nt: TGTGCCAGCAATAAGGGCGGGAGAGGGGCCGGGGAGCTGTTTTTT
d_gene: TRBD2
abundance: NA
v_gene: TRBV6-5
j_gene: TRBJ2-2
len: 15

CDR3aa: CASSYSPGSTDTQYF
CDR3nt: TGTGCCAGCAGTTACTCCCCAGGGAGCACAGATACGCAGTATTTT
d_gene: NA
abundance: NA
v_gene: TRBV6-5
j_gene: TRBJ2-3
len: 15

CDR3aa: CASSLEGKDGRAYNEQFF
CDR3nt: TGTGCCAGCTCCCTTGAGGGAAAGGACGGGAGGGCCTACAATGAGCAGTTCTTC
d_gene: TRBD2
abundance: NA
v_gene: TRBV18
j_gene: TRBJ2-1
len: 18

CDR3aa: CASSYARDTEAFF
CDR3nt: TGTGCCAGCAGTTACGCTCGGGACACTGAAGCTTTCTTT
d_gene: NA
abundance: NA
v_gene: TRBV6-5
j_gene: TRBJ1-1
len: 13

CDR3aa: CATSRLRTSGSSYNEQFF
CDR3nt: TGTGCCACCAGCAGATTAAGGACTAGCGGTAGCTCCTACAATGAGCAGTTCTTC
d_gene: TRBD2
abundance: NA
v_gene: TRBV15
j_gene: TRBJ2-1
len: 18

CDR3aa: CASSRGQMNTEAFF
CDR3nt: TGTGCCAGCAGCCGAGGACAGATGAACACTGAAGCTTTCTTT
d_gene: NA
abundance: NA
v_gene: TRBV14
j_gene: TRBJ1-1
len: 14

CDR3aa: CAIRESSGGQYEQFF
CDR3nt: TGTGCCATCAGAGAATCTAGCGGCGGGCAATATGAGCAGTTCTTC
d_gene: TRBD2
abundance: NA
v_gene: TRBV10-3
j_gene: TRBJ2-1
len: 15

CDR3aa: CASSQDIRGSGRFSSYNEQFF
CDR3nt: TGTGCCAGCAGCCAAGATATTAGGGGTAGCGGGAGGTTTAGCTCCTACAATGAGCAGTTCTTC
d_gene: TRBD2
abundance: NA
v_gene: TRBV4-2
j_gene: TRBJ2-1
len: 21

CDR3aa: CASSATVGAKNIQYF
CDR3nt: TGTGCCAGCAGTGCGACAGTGGGGGCCAAAAACATTCAGTACTTC
d_gene: NA
abundance: once
v_gene: TRBV6-4
j_gene: TRBJ2-4
len: 15

CDR3aa: CASSRGALFPGLRKKLFF
CDR3nt: TGTGCCAGCAGTCGCGGGGCCCTATTCCCGGGACTCCGGAAAAAACTGTTTTTT
d_gene: NA
abundance: NA
v_gene: TRBV27
j_gene: TRBJ1-4
len: 18

CDR3aa: CASSPGSGEGHEQYF
CDR3nt: TGTGCCAGCAGCCCGGGTAGCGGAGAGGGCCACGAGCAGTACTTC
d_gene: NA
abundance: NA
v_gene: TRBV11-3
j_gene: TRBJ2-7
len: 15

CDR3aa: CASSPGQGHEQYF
CDR3nt: TGTGCCAGCAGCCCTGGACAGGGACACGAGCAGTACTTC
d_gene: TRBD1
abundance: once
v_gene: TRBV6-6
j_gene: TRBJ2-7
len: 13

CDR3aa: CASSLREGGRAPYEQYF
CDR3nt: TGTGCCAGCAGCTTACGAGAGGGCGGGAGGGCCCCCTACGAGCAGTACTTC
d_gene: TRBD2
abundance: NA
v_gene: TRBV7-2
j_gene: TRBJ2-7
len: 17

CDR3aa: CASSPGLAGADEQYF
CDR3nt: TGTGCCAGCAGCCCGGGACTAGCGGGAGCCGACGAGCAGTACTTC
d_gene: TRBD2
abundance: NA
v_gene: TRBV7-8
j_gene: TRBJ2-7
len: 15

CDR3aa: CASSDVGHRGETQYF
CDR3nt: TGTGCCAGCAGTGATGTCGGTCACAGGGGAGAGACCCAGTACTTC
d_gene: TRBD1
abundance: NA
v_gene: TRBV25-1
j_gene: TRBJ2-5
len: 15